This TCR beta chain derives from a study of T cell responses to AZD1222 COVID-19 vaccine. Study-wide results and caveats: Rises in breadth and depth of Spike-specific TCRs came after two AZD1222 doses.

Concerning this clone: The target antigen is unknown.

Clones were sequenced by immunoSEQ multiplex PCR, and TCRdb holds only the in-frame ones, with some missing. The repertoire consists of about 88,000 clones, with around 91% occurring once and the leading ten covering around 5.2%. Germline CDR1 is LGHDT and CDR2 is YNNKEL (reference sequence). The V gene lost 4 bases and the J gene lost 4 bases, with 8 bases spanning the gap. CDR3 length: 12 residues. Here the sequenced sample was peripheral blood, taken on day 0 of MenACWY control vaccination. V and J are TRBV3-1 (or the pseudogene TRBV3-2) and TRBJ2-7; unclear D gene. The sequence derives from an adult in good health. The CDR3 region has the DNA TGTGCCAGCAGCCGCGGTGCTTACGAGCAGTACTTC. Its protein product is CASSRGAYEQYF.